A single sample is the source of the 31 T cell receptor beta chains below, sequenced in a study of post-analysis software for immune sequencing data (dated by TCRdb to the mid-2010s). Paper-wide results and their limitations: Patients showed significantly higher frequencies than controls for a handful of TRBV segments, among them TRBV5-6, TRBV5-1 and TRBV20-1.

Antigens for these TCRs are unknown. Library prep was done by PCR. The data were produced on an Illumina HiSeq 2500. Unique molecular identifiers were incorporated into TCR beta cDNA libraries to reduce PCR and sequencing biases. In-frame beta chains were kept once TCRdb had trimmed the public reads at Q25 with fastp and called clones with MiXCR. Identical CDR3 protein sequences are pooled into one entry, listed with their most common genes and DNA. A total of 250,000 to 300,000 distinct CDR3 sequences appear in this sample, 36% of them only once. The top ten clones comprise less than 6% of the sample. Sequencing was carried out using blood. These receptors all stem from a girl between 5 and 17 years old with multiple sclerosis.

This rearrangement joins TRBV5-1 to TRBJ1-1; 7 nucleotides align to TRBD1. Germline V gene sequence: CDR1 SGHRS, CDR2 YFSETQ. V lost 2 bases and J lost 1; bases outside the gene matches: 5. The CDR3 is made up of 15 amino acids. The CDR3 loop reads CASSFEPGGNTEAFF. CDR3 DNA sequence: TGCGCCAGCAGCTTTGAACCAGGGGGGAACACTGAAGCTTTCTTT.

This clonotype was seen many times. V gene TRBV6-1 combines with J gene TRBJ2-1; D is perhaps TRBD2 (5 bases). V dropped 4 bases and J dropped 3 bases, with 13 bases sitting between them. The CDR3 length is 15 residues. Germline V gene data show CDR1 as MNHNS and CDR2 as SASEGT. The DNA for the CDR3 is TGTGCCAGCAGTGTCGAGGGCGGCCGCTACAATGAGCAGTTCTTC. Amino acids: CASSVEGGRYNEQFF.

The chain recombines TRBV20-1 with TRBJ2-6, with 10 bases aligning to TRBD1. Looked up from germline, CDR1 is DFQATT and CDR2 is SNEGSKA (reference sequence). The CDR3 consists of 18 residues. Trimming removed 6 bases from V and 4 bases from J; junction bases left unmatched: 15. Here the CDR3 DNA reads TGCAGTGCCCCAATGGCGAGACAGGGGGCGCGGGGGGCCAACGTCCTGACTTTC. Its translation: CSAPMARQGARGANVLTF.

V and J are TRBV5-1 and TRBJ2-1; 13 bases agree with TRBD2. After removal of 2 bases from V and 8 bases from J, the junction contained 4 bases not matched to a gene. CDR1 and CDR2 (germline): SGHRS, YFSETQ. The CDR3 runs to 15 residues. The CDR3 loop reads CASSFGLAGVYEQFF. The CDR3 nucleotides read TGCGCCAGCAGCTTTGGACTAGCGGGAGTGTATGAGCAGTTCTTC.

This clonotype has ten or more counts. CDR3 loop: CASSSTGQASGANVLTF. CDR3 DNA: TGTGCCAGCAGCTCTACGGGACAGGCCTCTGGGGCCAACGTCCTGACTTTC. The chain has TRBV5-6 and TRBJ2-6; 8 positions agree with TRBD1. Germline CDR1 SGHDT, CDR2 YYEEEE. The CDR3 consists of 17 residues. Trimming cost V 3 bases and J 0 bases; bases outside gene matches: 5.

This clonotype came up many times. The chain carries TRBV4-1 and TRBJ2-6; TRBD1 matches at 8 bases. With V trimmed by 2 bases and J by 16 bases, 10 bases remained unmatched. The V gene's germline CDR1 is MGHRA and CDR2 YSYEKL. The CDR3 extends over 14 amino acids. DNA of the CDR3: TGCGCCAGCAGCCAACCCGGACAGGGAGTCCTACTGACTTTC. Protein product: CASSQPGQGVLLTF.

This clonotype was detected a few times. A much bigger clone sits one base away, suggesting this may be a read error. The CDR3 region has the DNA TGTGCCACCCAGGGGGTAAATGAGCAGTACTTC. As protein: CATQGVNEQYF. This sequence joins TRBV6-4 and TRBJ2-5, with 7 bases fitting TRBD1. The CDR3 consists of 11 residues. CDR1 is MRHNA, CDR2 SNTAGT, per germline. J lost 11 bases, V lost 10 bases, and 10 bases had no gene match.

This clonotype showed up just a few times. This sequence joins TRBV12-3 or TRBV12-4 and TRBJ1-2, with TRBD1 as a possible D gene (5 bases). The CDR3 extends over 12 amino acids. V was pared by 6 bases and J by 10 bases, with 15 bases between. CDR3 sequence: CASSPGRLDYTF. CDR3 DNA sequence: TGTGCCAGCAGCCCGGGACGCCTGGACTACACCTTC.

The chain uses TRBV6-2 or TRBV6-3 and TRBJ1-2, with D unresolved. Germline assignment: CDR1 MNHEY and CDR2 SVGEGT. The CDR3 is made up of 11 amino acids. V lost 4 bases and J lost 7, with 7 bases in between. CDR3 DNA sequence: TGTGCCAGCAGTTTCCCGCCTGGCTACACCTTC. Protein sequence: CASSFPPGYTF.

This clonotype was counted ten times or more. The chain uses TRBV12-3 or TRBV12-4 and TRBJ2-7; TRBD2 is a possible D gene (5 bases). The CDR3 length is 14 residues. V was clipped by 2 bases and J by 0 bases, with 8 bases between them. CDR3 bases: TGTGCCAGCAGTTTAACTGGGAGCTCCTACGAGCAGTACTTC. It translates to CASSLTGSSYEQYF.

This clonotype showed up just a few times. The rearrangement uses TRBV6-6 and TRBJ1-1, with a weak D call TRBD1 (6 bases). This CDR3 is 15 amino acids long. Germline lookup yields CDR1 MNHNY and CDR2 SVGAGI (reference sequence). V was cut by 0 bases and J by 1 base, with 9 bases left in between. This CDR3 is CASSYSSRGNTEAFF. DNA of the CDR3: TGTGCCAGCAGTTACTCGAGCAGGGGGAACACTGAAGCTTTCTTT.

The chain joins TRBV12-3 or TRBV12-4 to TRBJ2-3; D not certain. The CDR3 has 15 residues. V was trimmed by 1 base and J by 4 bases, leaving 12 bases between them. In DNA form, the CDR3 reads TGTGCCAGCAGTTTAGAAGGGCAGAGCGCAGATACGCAGTATTTT. Amino acid sequence: CASSLEGQSADTQYF.

Details on this clonotype: The germline gene is not matched at one end of the junction; a read error may be the cause. The chain links TRBV11-2 to TRBJ2-2, with 7 nucleotides matching TRBD2. Germline V gene sequence: CDR1 SGHAT, CDR2 FQNNGV. CDR3 length: 15 residues. In nucleotides, the CDR3 is TGTGCCAGCGGGCCCCTAGCGGAGAACACCGGGGAGCCGTTTTTT. Translation gives CASGPLAENTGEPFF.

In the case of this clonotype: One end of the junction is discordant with germline, which a read error may explain. This chain links TRBV29-1 with TRBJ2-1, with TRBD1 identical over 7 bases. The V gene's germline CDR1 is SQVTM and CDR2 ANQGSEA. The CDR3 runs to 12 residues. The CDR3 protein is CSLGTATYEQFF. CDR3 bases: TGTAGCCTGGGGACAGCAACTTATGAGCAGTTCTTC.

V usage is TRBV5-6 and J usage is TRBJ1-4; no clear D gene. The V end was cut by 1 base, the J end by 0 bases, with 13 bases between. This CDR3 is 17 amino acids long. Germline values: CDR1 SGHDT, CDR2 YYEEEE. CDR3 in DNA: TGTGCCAGCAGCTTGCGGCCACTGGGGACAACTAATGAAAAACTGTTTTTT. It codes for CASSLRPLGTTNEKLFF. Together with reference TRBV5-6 and TRBJ1-4, the CDR3 gives the full variable domain: DAGVTQSPTHLIKTRGQQVTLRCSPKSGHDTVSWYQQALGQGPQFIFQYYEEEERQRGNFPDRFSGHQFPNYSSELNVNALLLGDSALYLCASSLRPLGTTNEKLFFGSGTQLSVL.

This clonotype has only a few counts. The junction and the germline gene differ at one end; a read error may be behind it. The J gene is TRBJ1-4, the V gene TRBV4-1; D uncertain. The CDR3 is 18 residues long. CDR1 MGHRA and CDR2 YSYEKL come from the germline V gene. CDR3 sequence (DNA): TGCGCCAGCAGCCCTGCCGGGATGGAAGGGCCAACTAATGAAAAACCGTTTTTT. Translating it yields CASSPAGMEGPTNEKPFF.

This clonotype appeared a single time. This clone may be a read error of a much larger clone one base away. The chain recombines TRBV5-8 with TRBJ2-3; 9 bases are a match to TRBD1. After removal of 4 bases from V and 10 bases from J, the junction contained 10 bases not matched to a gene. The CDR3 sequence is 14 residues long. Germline-derived CDR1 and CDR2 are SGHTS and YDEGEE. CDR3 bases: TGTGCCAGCAGCCGGGACAGGGAGCTTGATGCGCAGTATTTT. This sequence encodes CASSRDRELDAQYF. The variable domain in full, with the rest retrieved from reference TRBV5-8 and TRBJ2-3, is EAGVTQSPTHLIKTRGQQATLRCSPISGHTSVYWYQQALGLGLQFLLWYDEGEERNRGNFPPRFSGRQFPNYSSELNVNALELEDSALYLCASSRDRELDAQYFGPGTRLTVL.

This clonotype was counted between two and nine times. Possible read error: a much larger clone is one base away. The chain has TRBV15 and TRBJ2-6; tentatively, D is TRBD1 (6 bases). Trimming stripped 0 bases from V and 1 base from J, with 10 bases between. CDR1 and CDR2 from the germline V gene are LNHNV and YYDKDF (reference sequence). The CDR3 extends over 17 amino acids. As DNA, the CDR3 is TGTGCCACCAGCAGAGACCTCAGGGGTTCTGGGGCCAACGTCCTGACTTTC. It specifies CATSRDLRGSGANVLTF.

The rearrangement joins TRBV6-1 to TRBJ2-3; 7 bases agree with TRBD2. Germline CDR1 is MNHNS and CDR2 is SASEGT. The CDR3 has 15 residues. Losses at the gene ends were 9 bases for V and 1 base for J; bases not matched to a gene: 10. The CDR3, as DNA: TGTGCCAGTCAAGGACGAGCGGGGCGCACAGATACGCAGTATTTT. Its protein product is CASQGRAGRTDTQYF.

CDR3 DNA: TGTGCCAGCAGCGGACTAGCGGCGAAAAAGAATGAGCAGTACTTC. Protein sequence: CASSGLAAKKNEQYF. This chain connects TRBV27 to TRBJ2-1; 10 bases agree with TRBD2. The last part of the DNA fits TRBJ2-7 better; the J call may be wrong. The CDR3 length is 15 residues. CDR1 is MNHEY, CDR2 SMNVEV, per germline (reference sequence).

This clonotype showed up many times. J is TRBJ1-2 and V is TRBV4-1, with a weak D call TRBD1 (5 bases). This CDR3 comprises 17 residues. Germline lookup yields CDR1 MGHRA and CDR2 YSYEKL. Trimming took off 0 bases at V and 9 bases at J, with 23 bases between the two ends. CDR3: CASSQDLFTGGRDRYTF. The CDR3 bases are TGCGCCAGCAGCCAAGATCTCTTCACGGGGGGTAGAGATCGCTACACCTTC.

This clonotype was detected many times. The chain links TRBV4-1 to TRBJ2-1, with 10 bases aligning to TRBD2. V shed 0 bases, J shed 8 bases, and the junction held 10 bases outside the gene matches. The germline CDR1 and CDR2 sequences are MGHRA and YSYEKL. The CDR3 totals 17 residues. The CDR3 loop is CASSQDAPSGSVDEQFF. CDR3 coding DNA: TGCGCCAGCAGCCAAGACGCTCCTAGCGGGAGCGTCGATGAGCAGTTCTTC.

This clonotype was counted ten times or more. For the CDR3, the DNA is TGTGCCAGCAGCTTCCGGGACATAATTAATGAGCAGTTCTTC. Translated: CASSFRDIINEQFF. The J gene is TRBJ2-1, the V gene TRBV5-5; D perhaps matches TRBD1 (6 bases). The germline V gene has CDR1 SGHKS and CDR2 YYEKEE (reference sequence). The CDR3 is 14 amino acids. V was pared by 2 bases and J by 7 bases, with 13 bases between.

This chain joins TRBV7-9 and TRBJ2-1, with D possibly being TRBD2 (5 bases). Germline V lookup: CDR1 SEHNR, CDR2 FQNEAQ (reference sequence). The V and J ends lost 4 bases and 1 base respectively, with 17 bases between them. The CDR3 length is 17 residues. Here the CDR3 reads CASSSKGAVVSYNEQFF. CDR3 DNA sequence: TGTGCCAGCAGCTCGAAAGGAGCGGTTGTGTCCTACAATGAGCAGTTCTTC. The full variable domain, with the rest looked up from reference TRBV7-9 and TRBJ2-1, is DTGVSQNPRHKITKRGQNVTFRCDPISEHNRLYWYRQTLGQGPEFLTYFQNEAQLEKSRLLSDRFSAERPKGSFSTLEIQRTEQGDSAMYLCASSSKGAVVSYNEQFFGPGTRLTVL.

Only one count was recorded for this clonotype. The J gene is TRBJ2-5, the V gene TRBV7-2; D remains unclear. The germline V and J ends were trimmed by 0 bases and 4 bases, with 9 bases remaining between them. Per the germline V gene, CDR1 is SGHTA and CDR2 is FQGNSA. This CDR3 contains 14 residues. CDR3 nucleotides: TGTGCCAGCAGCTTAGCAAAGGGTGGAGAGACCCAGTACTTC. Protein sequence: CASSLAKGGETQYF. Full variable domain (rest looked up from reference TRBV7-2 and TRBJ2-5): GAGVSQSPSNKVTEKGKDVELRCDPISGHTALYWYRQSLGQGLEFLIYFQGNSAPDKSGLPSDRFSAERTGGSVSTLTIQRTQQEDSAVYLCASSLAKGGETQYFGPGTRLLVL.

At least ten counts were recorded for this clonotype. This rearrangement joins TRBV19 to TRBJ1-2; D is undetermined. The germline CDR1 and CDR2 sequences are LNHDA and SQIVND (reference sequence). The CDR3 consists of 13 residues. Trimming left V 7 bases short and J 8 bases short, with 17 bases between. For the CDR3, the DNA is TGTGCCAGTAACGTCCCGCAAGAGGGCGGCTACACCTTC. This translates into CASNVPQEGGYTF.

At least ten counts were recorded for this clonotype. The chain combines TRBV10-3 with TRBJ2-3, with 7 positions matching TRBD2. The ends lost 0 bases at V and 2 bases at J; junction bases unmatched: 8. The length of the CDR3 is 17 residues. The V gene's germline CDR1 is ENHRY and CDR2 SYGVKD. This chain's CDR3 is CAISESSAGAFTDTQYF. The CDR3 DNA sequence: TGTGCCATCAGTGAGTCGTCGGCGGGAGCTTTCACAGATACGCAGTATTTT.

This clonotype was picked up many times. The chain employs TRBV5-5 and TRBJ2-4; the D is unclear. The CDR3 consists of 11 residues. Germline lookup yields CDR1 SGHKS and CDR2 YYEKEE (reference sequence). Trimming stripped 4 bases from V and 7 bases from J, with 6 bases between. DNA for the CDR3: TGTGCCAGCAGCCTCGGGAACATTCAGTACTTC. It is translated as CASSLGNIQYF.

This clonotype was recorded once. This chain connects TRBV20-1 to TRBJ2-3; 11 nucleotides match TRBD2. The V segment lost 5 bases and the J segment 6 bases; nucleotides outside the gene matches: 13. Germline CDR1 and CDR2: DFQATT and SNEGSKA (reference sequence). The CDR3 is 16 amino acids. CDR3 in DNA: TGCAGTGCTCCGAACCAACTAGCGGGAGTCAGGGATACGCAGTATTTT. This codes for CSAPNQLAGVRDTQYF.

This clonotype was seen at least ten times. The chain links TRBV7-9 to TRBJ2-3; 9 positions agree with TRBD2. With V trimmed by 5 bases and J by 2 bases, 17 bases remained unmatched. The V gene's germline CDR1 is SEHNR and CDR2 FQNEAQ (reference sequence). The CDR3 covers 19 residues. The CDR3 bases are TGTGCCAGCAGCCCCGACGGGGCTAGCGGGACAAGGTACACAGATACGCAGTATTTT. Translating it yields CASSPDGASGTRYTDTQYF.

J is TRBJ1-2 and V is TRBV5-1; D is ambiguous. Germline CDR1 is SGHRS and CDR2 is YFSETQ. The V end lost 4 bases, the J end lost 2 bases, and 12 bases lay between the germline ends. This CDR3 has 14 amino acids. This chain's CDR3 is CASSLDGSNYGYTF. The CDR3 DNA follows: TGCGCCAGCAGCCTTGACGGCTCGAACTATGGCTACACCTTC.